This T cell receptor beta chain is drawn from a study of kidney transplant recipient with SARS-CoV-2 infection. Per the germline V gene, CDR1 is WNHNN and CDR2 is SYGVQD (reference sequence). This CDR3 region has 17 residues. The V gene lost 5 bases and the J gene lost 4 bases, with 23 bases spanning the gap. This clonotype was found many times. TCRdb passed the reads through MiXCR, listing each CDR3 protein once. The repertoire holds fewer than 250,000 distinct CDR3 sequences, with under 35% as singletons. The clonotype originates from a male patient aged 30 to 39 who had COVID-19 and was a kidney transplant recipient. The graft donor may have given rise to some T cells. Specimen: a blood sample, collected at baseline and between days 110 and 120 from a kidney transplant recipient. The gene calls are TRBV10-1 and TRBJ1-2, with D hard to call. The CDR3, as DNA: TGCGCCAGCAGTTTAGTCCGAAGATCGCGAAAGACCTATGGCTACACCTTC. The encoded protein is CASSLVRRSRKTYGYTF.